The clone carrying this T cell receptor beta chain was seen once. V gave up 5 bases and J gave up 2 bases; unmatched junction bases: 4. The CDR3 totals 14 residues. The germline V gene encodes CDR1 PRHDT and CDR2 FYEKMQ (reference sequence). The data originate from a study of blood T cell repertoires in COVID-19. The protocol was immunoSEQ multiplex PCR, while the TCRdb copy is restricted to in-frame clones and leaves out a portion. The data contain 150,000 to 200,000 clones, roughly 79% of them seen just once; the ten biggest clones take up roughly 12%. The genes are TRBV13 and TRBJ2-7; 9 bases map to TRBD1. The receptor comes from a woman aged 80 or over with COVID-19, enrolled during active disease. Sequencing was carried out using peripheral blood. The CDR3 here is CASSPRTGAYEQYF. CDR3 DNA: TGTGCCAGCAGCCCACGGACAGGGGCCTACGAGCAGTACTTC.